This TCR beta chain was identified in a study of cytomegalovirus exposure and HLA in healthy donors. As concerns this clone: The antigen is undetermined.

The CDR3 loop spans 15 amino acids. V gave up 6 bases and J gave up 4 bases, with 13 bases separating them. Germline CDR1 and CDR2: LNHDA and SQIVND (reference sequence). General study findings and limits: Both high specificity and high sensitivity reportedly marked the classifier's diagnosis of cytomegalovirus status. Compared with the roughly 700-donor mean, an Asian-associated ancestry cluster reportedly had fewer N-insertions, according to a later analysis. Most of the CMV-associated TCR beta chains (in a later analysis) appeared to be HLA-restricted.

PCR employed 60 Vbeta and 13 Jbeta primers. This table comes from immunoSEQ multiplex PCR, and its TCRdb copy is limited to in-frame clones, with some not included. Of a few hundred thousand clones in the sample, approximately 84% were seen once. V and J are TRBV19 and TRBJ2-6, with a tentative D call TRBD1 (6 bases). The specimen sequenced was PBMCs. This receptor was identified in a woman between 40 and 50 years old in good health and CMV-seronegative. The CDR3 bases are TGTGCCAGTAGCTCCACAGGGAACGGGGCCAACGTCCTGACTTTC. Its translation: CASSSTGNGANVLTF.